A single sample is the source of the 8 T cell receptor beta chains below, sequenced in a study of cytomegalovirus exposure and HLA in healthy donors. Profiling relied on immunoSEQ multiplex PCR, and the TCRdb table lists in-frame clones only, not all of them. Here the sample spans roughly 140,000 clones, approximately 90% being singletons. Material: PBMCs. These receptors were taken from a man aged 18 to 30 in good health and CMV-seronegative.

The genes are TRBV5-8 and TRBJ1-5, with D uncertain. The CDR3 runs 12 residues. In germline, CDR1 is SGHTS, CDR2 YDEGEE. V shed 4 bases and J shed 3 bases, with 5 bases lying between them. CDR3 sequence (DNA): TGTGCCAGCAGCAACTACAATCAGCCCCAGCATTTT. As protein: CASSNYNQPQHF.

The genes are TRBV6-1 and TRBJ2-7, with 7 bases matching TRBD1. J was trimmed by 2 bases and V by 6 bases; bases with no gene match: 4. CDR1 MNHNS and CDR2 SASEGT come from the germline V gene. The CDR3 length is 13 residues. The CDR3 sequence: CASRQGNPYEQYV. Written as DNA, the CDR3 is TGTGCCAGCAGACAGGGGAACCCCTACGAGCAGTACGTC.

The J gene is TRBJ1-2, the V gene TRBV7-2; 8 bases agree with TRBD1. Trimming at V came to 0 bases and at J to 4 bases, leaving 4 bases not matched to a gene. CDR3 length: 15 amino acids. Per the germline V gene, CDR1 is SGHTA and CDR2 is FQGNSA. This CDR3 is CASSLAPGQGYGYTF. The CDR3 nucleotides are TGTGCCAGCAGCTTAGCGCCCGGACAGGGCTATGGCTACACCTTC.

This chain links TRBV11-3 with TRBJ2-2, with 10 positions matching TRBD1. CDR3 length equals 15 residues. The germline CDR1 and CDR2 sequences are SGHNT and YENEEA. V lost 6 bases to trimming and J lost 3 bases; unmatched junction nucleotides: 4. CDR3 in DNA: TGTGCCAGCAGTCCGGGACAGGGGCACACCGGGGAGCTGTTTTTT. Protein product: CASSPGQGHTGELFF.

The chain employs TRBV6-5 and TRBJ2-3, with 7 bases matching TRBD2. The trim removed 4 bases at V and 3 bases at J, leaving 10 bases unmatched. The CDR3 consists of 16 residues. Germline V gene sequence: CDR1 MNHEY, CDR2 SVGAGI. The CDR3 nucleotides read TGTGCCAGCAGTTCCCCAGCGGGATTGGGGACAGATACGCAGTATTTT. Its protein is CASSSPAGLGTDTQYF.

V usage is TRBV5-4 and J usage is TRBJ1-2; no reliable D call. V was cut by 4 bases and J by 3 bases, with 13 bases left in between. This CDR3 has 14 amino acids. Germline V CDR1 and CDR2: SGHNT, YYREEE (reference sequence). The CDR3 spells CASSPERSDYGYTF. The CDR3 bases are TGTGCCAGCAGCCCGGAGCGCAGCGACTATGGCTACACCTTC.

V and J are TRBV2 and TRBJ2-3, with no clear D. Trimming left V 6 bases short and J 4 bases short, with 8 bases between. In germline, CDR1 is SNHLY, CDR2 FYNNEI. CDR3 size: 12 residues. CDR3 DNA sequence: TGTGCCAGCAGCTACGACTCAGATACGCAGTATTTT. This sequence encodes CASSYDSDTQYF.

The CDR3 is CASSPTSGGSEQFF. CDR3 coding DNA: TGTGCCAGCTCACCAACCTCAGGGGGCAGTGAGCAGTTCTTC. The rearrangement links TRBV18 to TRBJ2-1, with 8 bases fitting TRBD1. Germline CDR1 and CDR2: KGHSH and LQKENI. This CDR3 has 14 residues. Trimming took 2 bases from V and 9 from J; bases not matched to a gene: 6. Combining the CDR3 with reference TRBV18 and TRBJ2-1 gives the whole variable domain NAGVMQNPRHLVRRRGQEARLRCSPMKGHSHVYWYRQLPEEGLKFMVYLQKENIIDESGMPKERFSAEFPKEGPSILRIQQVVRGDSAAYFCASSPTSGGSEQFFGPGTRLTVL.